Listed here are 15 T cell receptor beta chains from one sample, sequenced in a study of cytomegalovirus exposure and HLA in healthy donors. It was with 60 Vbeta and 13 Jbeta primers that the PCR ran. The protocol was immunoSEQ multiplex PCR, while the TCRdb copy is restricted to in-frame clones and leaves out a portion. In all, the sample yields 150,000 to 200,000 clones. Sequenced: PBMCs. The receptors stem from a young man in good health and CMV-seronegative.

The rearrangement links TRBV5-6 to TRBJ2-7, with D tentatively TRBD2 (6 bases). Germline V lookup: CDR1 SGHDT, CDR2 YYEEEE. V shed 3 bases and J shed 5 bases, with 9 bases lying between them. The CDR3 totals 12 residues. CDR3 in amino acids: CASSSTGDEQYF. CDR3 in DNA: TGTGCCAGCAGCTCGACGGGAGACGAGCAGTACTTC.

The chain joins TRBV10-3 to TRBJ2-5, with D maybe TRBD2 (6 bases). Per germline, CDR1 ENHRY and CDR2 SYGVKD. The CDR3 is made up of 17 amino acids. V was cut by 6 bases and J by 5 bases, with 25 bases left in between. The CDR3, as DNA: TGTGCCATCAGACCTAACCCGGGAGCCTCCCAAAGGGAGACCCAGTACTTC. Translated: CAIRPNPGASQRETQYF.

The chain has TRBV10-3 and TRBJ1-2; 7 bases fit TRBD1. Germline CDR1 ENHRY, CDR2 SYGVKD. Germline trimming cut 5 bases from V and 2 bases from J; bases unmatched to any gene: 11. The CDR3 loop spans 16 amino acids. Here the CDR3 reads CAISTNGAGGNYGYTF. The CDR3 nucleotides are TGTGCCATCAGTACAAACGGGGCAGGGGGAAACTATGGCTACACCTTC.

The V and J genes are TRBV10-3 and TRBJ2-5, with 7 positions matching TRBD2. This CDR3 is 13 amino acids long. Germline lookup yields CDR1 ENHRY and CDR2 SYGVKD. V shed 9 bases, J shed 5 bases, and the junction held 9 bases outside the gene matches. CDR3 sequence reads: CAMATSLRETQYF. CDR3 sequence (DNA): TGTGCCATGGCGACTAGCCTTAGGGAGACCCAGTACTTC.

This rearrangement joins TRBV7-2 to TRBJ1-2, with 7 bases lining up with TRBD1. The CDR3 runs to 14 residues. Trimming at V came to 4 bases and at J to 8 bases, leaving 10 bases not matched to a gene. Per the germline V gene, CDR1 is SGHTA and CDR2 is FQGNSA. CDR3 DNA: TGTGCCAGCAGCTCGGGACAGCCGGGCGGAGGCTACACCTTC. Its protein product is CASSSGQPGGGYTF.

V usage is TRBV7-6 and J usage is TRBJ2-2; no reliable D call. CDR3 size: 11 residues. The ends were cut back, 2 bases at V and 8 bases at J, with 3 bases in the middle. Germline V gene sequence: CDR1 SGHVS, CDR2 FNYEAQ. In nucleotides, the CDR3 is TGTGCCAGCAGCTTAACAGGGGAGCTGTTTTTT. This gives the protein CASSLTGELFF.

V and J are TRBV18 and TRBJ1-5, with 12 nucleotides matching TRBD1. J lost 5 bases, V lost 3 bases, and 5 bases had no gene match. CDR3 length equals 16 residues. Germline CDR1 reads KGHSH; CDR2 reads LQKENI. This chain's CDR3 is CASSPGTGGMYQPQHF. CDR3 coding DNA: TGTGCCAGCTCACCGGGGACAGGGGGCATGTATCAGCCCCAGCATTTT.

The rearrangement uses TRBV30 and TRBJ2-5; D is perhaps TRBD2 (5 bases). CDR3 length: 16 residues. V gave up 0 bases and J gave up 1 base, with 15 bases separating them. Germline V gives CDR1 GTSNPN, CDR2 SVGIG (reference sequence). The chain's CDR3 is CAWSVGEGMGQETQYF. The CDR3 DNA reads as TGTGCCTGGAGTGTCGGTGAGGGAATGGGCCAAGAGACCCAGTACTTC.

The gene calls are TRBV6-5 and TRBJ2-7; TRBD2 aligns across 10 bases. The CDR3 contains 15 residues. In germline, CDR1 is MNHEY, CDR2 SVGAGI. J lost 2 bases, V lost 0 bases, and 1 base had no gene match. CDR3 residues: CASSYSLAGAYEQYF. CDR3 nucleotide sequence: TGTGCCAGCAGTTACTCGCTAGCGGGAGCCTACGAGCAGTACTTC.

The genes are TRBV4-1 and TRBJ2-7; the D gene is possibly TRBD2 (6 bases). This CDR3 comprises 16 residues. V lost 1 base to trimming and J lost 4 bases, with 17 bases between them. CDR1 and CDR2 from the germline V gene are MGHRA and YSYEKL. The CDR3 reads CASSQVGRGPKYEQYF. DNA of the CDR3: TGCGCCAGCAGCCAAGTAGGGCGGGGTCCAAAATACGAGCAGTACTTC.

The chain carries TRBV13 and TRBJ1-4; no firm D call. The germline V gene has CDR1 PRHDT and CDR2 FYEKMQ (reference sequence). The CDR3 has 17 amino acids. Trimming cost V 2 bases and J 8 bases, with 21 bases left between them. The CDR3 spells CASSLRYRTAVVEKLFF. As DNA, the CDR3 is TGTGCCAGCAGCTTACGGTACCGTACCGCGGTAGTCGAAAAACTGTTTTTT.

V and J are TRBV11-2 and TRBJ2-3; D not certain. CDR1 is SGHAT and CDR2 is FQNNGV in the germline V gene. Trimming cost V 2 bases and J 6 bases, with 6 bases left between them. The CDR3 runs to 12 residues. Here the CDR3 DNA reads TGTGCCAGCAGCTTATGGGCGGATACGCAGTATTTT. Translation: CASSLWADTQYF.

V and J are TRBV19 and TRBJ2-3; D might be TRBD2 (6 bases). CDR1 is LNHDA, CDR2 SQIVND, per germline (reference sequence). There are 15 residues in the CDR3. Trimming stripped 6 bases from V and 0 bases from J, with 13 bases between. The CDR3 spells CASRTISGSTDTQYF. CDR3 DNA: TGTGCCAGTAGAACCATCAGCGGGAGCACAGATACGCAGTATTTT.

The chain combines TRBV19 with TRBJ2-3; 8 bases align to TRBD2. CDR1 LNHDA and CDR2 SQIVND come from the germline V gene (reference sequence). The CDR3 covers 16 residues. V lost 3 bases to trimming and J lost 6 bases; unmatched junction nucleotides: 11. CDR3 protein: CASSIGTGGPRDTQYF. The CDR3 DNA follows: TGTGCCAGTAGTATTGGGACGGGAGGGCCCAGGGATACGCAGTATTTT.

The chain carries TRBV6-1 and TRBJ2-7, with 9 bases fitting TRBD1. Trimming removed 4 bases from V and 6 bases from J; junction bases left unmatched: 10. Germline lookup yields CDR1 MNHNS and CDR2 SASEGT. This CDR3 is built from 15 residues. This chain's CDR3 is CASSGSRTGDREQYF. The CDR3 nucleotides are TGTGCCAGCAGTGGATCCCGGACAGGGGACCGCGAGCAGTACTTC.